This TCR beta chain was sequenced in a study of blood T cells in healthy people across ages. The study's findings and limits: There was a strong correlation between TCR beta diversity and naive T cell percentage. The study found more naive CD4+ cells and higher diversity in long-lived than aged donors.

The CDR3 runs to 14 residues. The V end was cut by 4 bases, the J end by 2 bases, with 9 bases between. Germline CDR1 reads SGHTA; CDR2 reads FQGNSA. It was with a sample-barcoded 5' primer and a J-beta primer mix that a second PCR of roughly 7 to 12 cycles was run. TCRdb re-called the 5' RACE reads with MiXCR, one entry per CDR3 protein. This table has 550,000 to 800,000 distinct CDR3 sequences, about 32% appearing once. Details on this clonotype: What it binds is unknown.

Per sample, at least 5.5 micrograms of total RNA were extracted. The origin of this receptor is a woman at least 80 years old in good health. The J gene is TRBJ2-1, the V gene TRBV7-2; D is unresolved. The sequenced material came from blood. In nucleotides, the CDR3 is TGTGCCAGCAGCTATACCGACCCCTACAATGAGCAGTTCTTC. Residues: CASSYTDPYNEQFF. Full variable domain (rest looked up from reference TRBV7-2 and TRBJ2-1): GAGVSQSPSNKVTEKGKDVELRCDPISGHTALYWYRQSLGQGLEFLIYFQGNSAPDKSGLPSDRFSAERTGGSVSTLTIQRTQQEDSAVYLCASSYTDPYNEQFFGPGTRLTVL.